This TCR beta chain was sequenced for a study of shared clonotypes between healthy human individuals. The naive CD8 subset, CD45RO-negative cells positively selected for CCR7, excluded terminally differentiated effector memory CD45RA+ cells. This clone showed up just once. Per the germline V gene, CDR1 is SEHNR and CDR2 is FQNEAQ (reference sequence). With 4 bases clipped from V and 10 bases from J, the junction kept 11 bases outside the gene matches. The CDR3 extends over 16 amino acids. The authors loaded around 190 ng DNA, 30,000 to 35,000 T cell genomes, into sorted-subset replicate PCRs. This table comes from immunoSEQ multiplex PCR, and its TCRdb copy is limited to in-frame clones, with some not included. The sample carries around 1,900,000 clones, around 95% recorded once.

The rearrangement uses TRBV7-9 and TRBJ2-1; 12 nucleotides line up with TRBD2. The TCR was taken from a man younger than 35 in good health. Some clones in this sample may be carry-over from other donors' samples. Specimen: naive CD8+ T cells from PBMCs. This CDR3 is CASSYGPTSGREEQFF. CDR3 nucleotide sequence: TGTGCCAGCAGCTACGGGCCGACTAGCGGGAGAGAGGAGCAGTTCTTC.